This TCR beta chain is drawn from a study of CD8 T cells in ankylosing spondylitis. With regard to this clonotype: Its antigen is not known.

TCRdb recomputed calls from the 5' RACE reads with MiXCR, one row per CDR3 protein. The table shows roughly 700,000 distinct CDR3 sequences, with 15% to 20% occurring only once. The V end lost 2 bases, the J end lost 4 bases, and 10 bases lay between the germline ends. CDR1 is SGHRS, CDR2 YFSETQ, per germline. There are 14 residues in the CDR3. Study results and caveats: The study identified a TCR beta motif of several highly homologous variants that appeared characteristic of ankylosing spondylitis blood. It was reported that disease-linked clones were significantly enriched in matched ankylosing spondylitis synovial fluid.

Sequenced sample: blood, either unsorted or a sorted T cell fraction (not recorded which). The rearrangement links TRBV5-1 to TRBJ2-1; D ambiguous. The TCR sequence derives from a male donor with ankylosing spondylitis. CDR3 nucleotide sequence: TGCGCCAGCAGCTTCGCAGCCGTATACAATGAGCAGTTCTTC. Its protein product is CASSFAAVYNEQFF.